The 23 T cell receptor beta chains listed next were all sequenced from one sample in a study of identical twins. TCRdb re-derived calls from the 5' RACE reads in MiXCR, one entry per CDR3 protein. Of more than 1.5 million distinct CDR3 sequences listed, 25% to 35% are singletons. Material: cord blood. The receptor source for this set is a newborn girl in good health.

The chain employs TRBV6-1 and TRBJ1-2, with D possibly matching TRBD1 (5 bases). The germline gives CDR1 MNHNS, CDR2 SASEGT. Trimming took 3 bases from V and 4 from J, leaving 27 bases between them. This CDR3 comprises 19 residues. The CDR3 spells CASSDTPTDLHFRVYGYTF. As DNA, the CDR3 is TGTGCCAGCAGTGACACCCCCACAGACCTTCACTTCAGGGTCTATGGCTACACCTTC.

As concerns this clonotype: Being one base from a much bigger clone, this may be a read error. The chain has TRBV6-6 and TRBJ2-5; TRBD2 matches at 8 bases. Trimming removed 2 bases from V and 11 bases from J; junction bases left unmatched: 13. The germline V gene encodes CDR1 MNHNY and CDR2 SVGAGI (reference sequence). This CDR3 contains 15 residues. The CDR3 region has the DNA TGTGCCAGCAGTTACGTACTAGCGGCATACAATGAGCAGTACTTC. It is translated as CASSYVLAAYNEQYF.

This clonotype has a count of ten or more. J is TRBJ2-7 and V is TRBV11-2, with 7 bases aligning to TRBD1. Germline V gives CDR1 SGHAT, CDR2 FQNNGV. Unmatched junction bases numbered 12, after V lost 8 bases and J lost 2 bases. The CDR3 is made up of 15 amino acids. The CDR3 sequence: CASANIRQGPYEQYF. CDR3 bases: TGTGCCAGCGCCAATATTCGACAGGGACCCTACGAGCAGTACTTC.

This clonotype has only a few counts. The chain couples TRBV12-5 to TRBJ2-3; the match to TRBD1 covers 11 bases. V lost 4 bases and J lost 6; bases outside the gene matches: 9. Germline V gene sequence: CDR1 LGHNT, CDR2 FRNRAP. The CDR3 is made up of 16 amino acids. The CDR3 sequence is CASGSILGQGVDTQYF. The CDR3, as DNA: TGTGCTAGTGGTTCGATCCTGGGACAGGGGGTTGATACGCAGTATTTT.

The chain has TRBV2 and TRBJ1-1, with D unresolved. The CDR3 spans 16 residues. Germline V gives CDR1 SNHLY, CDR2 FYNNEI. Trimming shortened V by 2 bases and J by 5 bases, and 18 bases separated the two germline ends. Here the CDR3 reads CASSEYGRTGRTEAFF. DNA of the CDR3: TGTGCCAGCAGTGAATACGGGAGGACCGGTAGAACTGAAGCTTTCTTT.

This clonotype has just a few counts. V usage is TRBV28 and J usage is TRBJ2-7, with 7 positions matching TRBD1. V shed 10 bases, J shed 0 bases, and the junction held 6 bases outside the gene matches. Germline V gene sequence: CDR1 MDHEN, CDR2 SYDVKM. This CDR3 is built from 13 residues. The CDR3 nucleotides are TGTGCCATCAAAAGGGGGCCCTCCTACGAGCAGTACTTC. Amino acids: CAIKRGPSYEQYF.

V gene TRBV12-3 or TRBV12-4 combines with J gene TRBJ1-4; 8 bases map to TRBD1. Unmatched junction bases numbered 12, after V lost 11 bases and J lost 10 bases. The CDR3 sequence is 13 residues long. The CDR3 nucleotides read TGTGCCGGCACGATACAGGGGGATGGAAAACTGTTTTTT. It codes for CAGTIQGDGKLFF.

This clonotype was counted between two and nine times. The chain employs TRBV12-3 or TRBV12-4 and TRBJ1-5; perhaps TRBD1 as D (6 bases). V was trimmed by 6 bases and J by 7 bases, leaving 10 bases between them. CDR3 size: 12 residues. CDR3: CASSPTGQPQHF. Written as DNA, the CDR3 is TGTGCCAGCAGCCCTACAGGGCAGCCCCAGCATTTT.

This chain links TRBV6-1 with TRBJ1-1; D remains ambiguous. Trimming pared 7 bases from V and 0 bases from J, leaving 12 bases between. Germline loops: CDR1 MNHNS, CDR2 SASEGT. The CDR3 covers 14 residues. CDR3 protein: CASKRVSMNTEAFF. The CDR3, as DNA: TGTGCCAGCAAGAGGGTGTCCATGAACACTGAAGCTTTCTTT.

The chain joins TRBV20-1 to TRBJ1-4; the D gene is possibly TRBD1 (6 bases). CDR3 length: 14 residues. Germline loops: CDR1 DFQATT, CDR2 SNEGSKA (reference sequence). The V end was cut by 3 bases, the J end by 7 bases, with 15 bases between. CDR3 sequence reads: CSARPPARGEKLFF. CDR3 sequence (DNA): TGCAGTGCTAGGCCCCCGGCCAGGGGTGAAAAACTGTTTTTT.

The chain joins TRBV5-1 to TRBJ1-1; D uncertain. The CDR3 runs 14 residues. CDR1 is SGHRS and CDR2 is YFSETQ in the germline V gene. Deletions cut 2 bases from V and 3 bases from J, with 11 bases between. For the CDR3, the DNA is TGCGCCAGCAGCTTAGATATTTCGGACACTGAAGCTTTCTTT. Amino acids: CASSLDISDTEAFF.

The chain joins TRBV14 to TRBJ1-6; D possibly corresponds to TRBD1 (5 bases). The CDR3 consists of 15 residues. Trimming pared 4 bases from V and 7 bases from J, leaving 14 bases between. Germline V gene sequence: CDR1 SGHDN, CDR2 FVKESK. CDR3 DNA sequence: TGTGCCAGCAGCCCTCAGGGAAAGGGCAATTCACCCCTCCACTTT. This gives the protein CASSPQGKGNSPLHF. Drawing the rest from reference TRBV14 and TRBJ1-6, the complete variable domain is EAGVTQFPSHSVIEKGQTVTLRCDPISGHDNLYWYRRVMGKEIKFLLHFVKESKQDESGMPNNRFLAERTGGTYSTLKVQPAELEDSGVYFCASSPQGKGNSPLHFGNGTRLTVT.

V is TRBV4-2 and J is TRBJ2-7; D not resolved. The CDR3 is made up of 12 amino acids. V was trimmed by 4 bases and J by 7 bases, leaving 11 bases between them. Germline CDR1 is LGHNA and CDR2 is YNFKEQ. The CDR3 DNA follows: TGTGCCAGCAGCCGAGATGGTCGAGAGCAGTACTTC. Translating it yields CASSRDGREQYF.

This chain joins TRBV6-5 and TRBJ2-7; D ambiguous. The CDR3 covers 13 residues. Per germline, CDR1 MNHEY and CDR2 SVGAGI. The ends were cut back, 6 bases at V and 6 bases at J, with 15 bases in the middle. The CDR3 region has the DNA TGTGCCAGCAGCTGGTCGGAGAATGGCGAGCAGTACTTC. This gives the protein CASSWSENGEQYF.

In this sample, this clonotype turned up a few times. The chain links TRBV3-1 to TRBJ2-6; the D gene is possibly TRBD1 (6 bases). From germline, CDR1 is LGHDT and CDR2 YNNKEL (reference sequence). The CDR3 has 16 residues. V dropped 4 bases and J dropped 0 bases, with 10 bases sitting between them. The CDR3 loop reads CASSLDRFSGANVLTF. CDR3 nucleotide sequence: TGTGCCAGCAGCCTTGACAGGTTCTCTGGGGCCAACGTCCTGACTTTC.

The rearrangement uses TRBV12-3 or TRBV12-4 and TRBJ2-2, with TRBD2 as a possible D gene (6 bases). V shed 5 bases and J shed 6 bases, with 10 bases lying between them. The CDR3 covers 13 residues. The CDR3 DNA is TGTGCCAGCAGTCCTAGGGAGGCCGGGGAGCTGTTTTTT. As protein: CASSPREAGELFF.

V usage is TRBV28 and J usage is TRBJ2-5; D possibly corresponds to TRBD1 (7 bases). There are 16 residues in the CDR3. Trimming left V 4 bases short and J 9 bases short, with 24 bases between. CDR1 and CDR2 from the germline V gene are MDHEN and SYDVKM. This chain's CDR3 is CASSSTLRGVIKAQYF. Here the CDR3 DNA reads TGTGCCAGCAGTTCCACTCTCAGGGGGGTCATCAAGGCCCAGTACTTC.

This clonotype has just a few counts. This chain connects TRBV5-1 to TRBJ2-1, with D possibly called TRBD1 or TRBD2 (6 bases each). The CDR3 has 13 amino acids. Germline-derived CDR1 and CDR2 are SGHRS and YFSETQ. V was cut by 3 bases and J by 6 bases, with 10 bases left in between. CDR3 amino acids: CASSWTGANEQFF. The CDR3 DNA sequence: TGCGCCAGCAGCTGGACGGGGGCCAATGAGCAGTTCTTC.

The chain joins TRBV3-1 to TRBJ2-5; possibly TRBD2 for D (6 bases). The DNA end lines up better with TRBJ2-7; the J call may be wrong. In germline, CDR1 is LGHDT, CDR2 YNNKEL (reference sequence). CDR3 length: 15 residues. The CDR3 DNA reads TGTGCCAGCAGCCAAGATGAGGGACTTCTCTACGAGCAGTACTTC. The encoded protein is CASSQDEGLLYEQYF.

This clonotype was detected many times. This rearrangement joins TRBV29-1 to TRBJ2-5; D is possibly TRBD1 (6 bases). CDR1 is SQVTM and CDR2 is ANQGSEA in the germline V gene. The CDR3 covers 12 residues. Trimming took 4 bases from V and 2 from J, leaving 8 bases between them. The CDR3 loop reads CSVATGQETQYF. Written as DNA, the CDR3 is TGCAGCGTTGCCACAGGGCAAGAGACCCAGTACTTC.

In this sample, this clonotype turned up a few times. V gene TRBV6-6 combines with J gene TRBJ1-2; 7 nucleotides align to TRBD1. The CDR3 is 14 residues long. After removal of 6 bases from V and 1 base from J, the junction contained 5 bases not matched to a gene. CDR1 and CDR2 from the germline V gene are MNHNY and SVGAGI (reference sequence). CDR3 protein: CASRGDSVNYGYTF. The CDR3 DNA follows: TGTGCCAGCAGGGGGGACAGTGTTAACTATGGCTACACCTTC.

This clonotype occurred many times. The genes are TRBV4-1 and TRBJ1-2; D possibly corresponds to TRBD1 (5 bases). In germline, CDR1 is MGHRA, CDR2 YSYEKL. The V end lost 0 bases, the J end lost 0 bases, and 23 bases lay between the germline ends. The CDR3 consists of 20 residues. This CDR3 is CASSQDPVKIQGQANYGYTF. In nucleotides, the CDR3 is TGCGCCAGCAGCCAAGATCCTGTTAAGATTCAGGGCCAAGCTAACTATGGCTACACCTTC.

This clonotype was counted between two and nine times. The chain carries TRBV20-1 and TRBJ2-3; the match to TRBD2 covers 7 bases. Germline CDR1 reads DFQATT; CDR2 reads SNEGSKA (reference sequence). The CDR3 loop spans 13 amino acids. Germline trimming cut 6 bases from V and 3 bases from J; bases unmatched to any gene: 6. The CDR3 region has the DNA TGCAGTGCCCAGGTGGGGGGGACAGATACGCAGTATTTT. It specifies CSAQVGGTDTQYF.